One sample yielded the 7 T cell receptor beta chains listed below, sequenced in a study of cytomegalovirus exposure and HLA in healthy donors. A multiplex PCR was run with 60 Vbeta primers and 13 Jbeta primers. Using immunoSEQ multiplex PCR, the repertoire was profiled, and TCRdb retains in-frame clones only, with some absent. Found here are about 190,000 clones, just under 75% of them singletons; the top ten hold approximately 5%. The sequencing input was PBMCs. The receptor set was obtained from a young man in good health and CMV-seropositive.

This clone was counted a few times. V usage is TRBV2 and J usage is TRBJ1-2, with 7 bases fitting TRBD1. The CDR3 has 15 residues. V dropped 7 bases and J dropped 6; count of bases not matched to a gene: 14. In germline, CDR1 is SNHLY, CDR2 FYNNEI. The CDR3 DNA is TGTGCCAGCAACCAAATGACAGGGAGTATGAATGGCTACACCTTC. Translation: CASNQMTGSMNGYTF.

The chain links TRBV30 to TRBJ1-2; TRBD1 aligns across 8 bases. CDR1 and CDR2 (germline): GTSNPN, SVGIG (reference sequence). V lost 1 base, J lost 3 bases, and 7 bases stayed unmatched. This CDR3 is built from 15 residues. Here the CDR3 reads CAWSAPGQGYYGYTF. CDR3 bases: TGTGCCTGGAGTGCCCCCGGACAGGGTTACTATGGCTACACCTTC.

This clone came up once. J is TRBJ2-2 and V is TRBV10-3; 9 nucleotides agree with TRBD1. V lost 0 bases and J lost 6; bases outside the gene matches: 11. Germline loops: CDR1 ENHRY, CDR2 SYGVKD. The CDR3 is 18 amino acids. The CDR3 DNA follows: TGTGCCATCAGTGAGTCGACCAGGACAGGGGATAGAGCCGGGGAGCTGTTTTTT. This translates into CAISESTRTGDRAGELFF.

The rearrangement uses TRBV30 and TRBJ1-1; 8 bases match TRBD1. This CDR3 has 14 amino acids. Trimming cost V 3 bases and J 5 bases; bases outside gene matches: 8. The V gene's germline CDR1 is GTSNPN and CDR2 SVGIG (reference sequence). The CDR3 nucleotides are TGTGCCTGGAGAGGACAGGGAGGCTCGACTGAAGCTTTCTTT. Its translation: CAWRGQGGSTEAFF.

This rearrangement joins TRBV5-4 to TRBJ2-3, with 12 bases aligning to TRBD2. CDR3 length equals 19 residues. V was clipped by 1 base and J by 2 bases; unmatched bases: 11. Germline V gene lookup returns CDR1 SGHNT and CDR2 YYREEE (reference sequence). The CDR3 loop is CASSLTSGGSTLLTDTQYF. CDR3 nucleotide sequence: TGTGCCAGCAGCTTGACTAGCGGGGGGTCTACACTCCTCACAGATACGCAGTATTTT.

The V call is TRBV6-1, the J call TRBJ1-2, with TRBD1 matching 8 bases. The V gene end was trimmed by 6 bases and the J gene end by 8 bases; junction bases not matched to a gene: 5. The CDR3 runs 12 residues. Germline V gene data show CDR1 as MNHNS and CDR2 as SASEGT. For the CDR3, the DNA is TGTGCCAGCAGCCCAGGGGGCGCGGGCTACACCTTC. Protein product: CASSPGGAGYTF.

This clone was recorded a few times. This chain joins TRBV30 and TRBJ1-2; TRBD1 matches 9 bases. Germline CDR1 GTSNPN, CDR2 SVGIG (reference sequence). There are 15 residues in the CDR3. J gave up 7 bases and V 2 bases, and 11 bases lay outside the gene matches. The DNA for the CDR3 is TGTGCCTGGAGTCCCGGGACAGGGAGAAGCGGTGGCTACACCTTC. This translates into CAWSPGTGRSGGYTF.